The rows below give T cell receptor beta chains drawn from one sample of a study of blood T cells in healthy people across ages. Via MiXCR, TCRdb re-called the 5' RACE reads, giving one row per CDR3 protein. The data contain about 1.4 million distinct CDR3 sequences, around 59% of them singletons. Sequencing used blood. The receptor set was obtained from a man aged 18 to 30 in good health. Each CDR3 is given with its conserved first and last residue. D genes are given only for firm matches. Size is stated for part of the rows, as once, few or many counts, or as a class when the clone is expanded.

d_gene,abundance,j_gene,v_gene,CDR3aa,CDR3nt
NA,NA,TRBJ2-3,TRBV7-2,CASSSRTLLGTQYF,TGTGCCAGCAGCTCGCGGACACTCCTGGGTACGCAGTATTTT
NA,NA,TRBJ2-7,TRBV29-1,CSVVSPQAYEQYF,TGCAGCGTTGTTTCACCACAAGCCTACGAGCAGTACTTC
NA,NA,TRBJ2-7,TRBV29-1,CSVEAESSYEQYF,TGCAGCGTTGAGGCGGAGAGCTCCTACGAGCAGTACTTC
NA,NA,TRBJ1-4,TRBV28,CASRGGQSNEKLFF,TGTGCCAGCAGGGGGGGACAATCTAATGAAAAACTGTTTTTT
NA,NA,TRBJ2-3,TRBV5-1,CASSSYTFGDTQYF,NA
NA,NA,TRBJ2-7,TRBV4-2,CASSLGGPGSYEQYF,TGTGCCAGCAGCCTAGGAGGACCGGGCTCCTACGAGCAGTACTTC
NA,NA,TRBJ2-5,TRBV7-2,CASSQNRAIQETQYF,TGTGCCAGCAGTCAGAACAGGGCAATACAAGAGACCCAGTACTTC
TRBD1,NA,TRBJ2-2,TRBV19,CASSITRVGQIPTNTGELFF,TGTGCCAGTAGTATCACTCGGGTGGGACAGATTCCTACGAACACCGGGGAGCTGTTTTTT
NA,NA,TRBJ2-7,TRBV27,CVSSWGGSYEQYF,TGTGTCAGCAGTTGGGGGGGCTCATACGAGCAGTACTTC
TRBD1,NA,TRBJ2-7,TRBV28,CASSLTQDRGFLVHQSSYNEQYF,TGTGCCAGCAGTTTGACTCAGGACAGGGGGTTTCTAGTCCATCAGAGCTCCTACAATGAGCAGTACTTC
NA,NA,TRBJ2-3,TRBV7-6,CASSFYGTDTQYF,TGTGCCAGCAGCTTTTACGGCACAGATACGCAGTATTTT
NA,NA,TRBJ2-7,TRBV27,CASSPNLRYEQYF,TGTGCCAGCAGTCCTAACCTTCGATACGAGCAGTACTTC
NA,NA,TRBJ1-2,TRBV12-3/TRBV12-4,CASSPGPFYGYTF,TGTGCCAGCAGCCCGGGACCGTTCTATGGCTACACCTTC
TRBD1,NA,TRBJ2-3,TRBV24-1,CATSELTGIGSDTQYF,TGTGCCACCAGTGAATTGACAGGGATTGGATCAGATACGCAGTATTTT
TRBD2,NA,TRBJ2-1,TRBV7-9,CASRGREHYEQFF,TGTGCCAGCAGAGGGAGGGAGCATTATGAGCAGTTCTTC
TRBD1,NA,TRBJ1-2,TRBV7-9,CASSLARTGLGIEGYTF,TGTGCCAGCAGCTTAGCCCGGACAGGGCTCGGGATAGAGGGCTACACCTTC
NA,NA,TRBJ2-7,TRBV4-1,CASSQGAGKGGSYEQYF,TGCGCCAGCAGCCAAGGGGCAGGGAAGGGGGGCTCCTACGAGCAGTACTTC
NA,NA,TRBJ1-4,TRBV6-6,CASSQSDNEKLFF,TGTGCCAGCTCTCAGTCCGATAATGAAAAACTGTTTTTT
TRBD2,NA,TRBJ2-1,TRBV10-3,CAIREAGGPGNEQFF,TGTGCCATCAGAGAAGCGGGGGGGCCGGGCAATGAGCAGTTCTTC
NA,NA,TRBJ2-3,TRBV15,CATSRIGTGSDTQYF,TGTGCCACCAGCAGAATAGGGACTGGCTCAGATACGCAGTATTTT
TRBD2,once,TRBJ2-1,TRBV2,CASRVGLRQFF,TGTGCCAGCAGGGTGGGACTAAGGCAGTTCTTC
NA,NA,TRBJ2-3,TRBV27,CASSVYPPSTDTQYF,TGTGCCAGCAGTGTGTATCCTCCTAGCACAGATACGCAGTATTTT